Listed here are 8 T cell receptor beta chains from one sample, sequenced in a study of blood T cell repertoires in COVID-19. Libraries were prepared by immunoSEQ multiplex PCR; TCRdb keeps only in-frame clonotypes and omits some of them. The sample lists more than 300,000 clones, under 90% occurring once. Sequencing input: peripheral blood. The source of these receptors is a woman aged 25 to 45 with COVID-19, enrolled during active disease.

The CDR3 region is CASSLGLAANTGELFF. The DNA for the CDR3 is TGTGCCAGCAGCTTAGGCCTAGCGGCGAACACCGGGGAGCTGTTTTTT. The rearrangement uses TRBV11-2 and TRBJ2-2; 7 bases agree with TRBD2. The V segment lost 1 base and the J segment 0 bases; nucleotides outside the gene matches: 2. CDR3 length: 16 residues. Germline loops: CDR1 SGHAT, CDR2 FQNNGV.

Remarks on this clone: A read error may account for a junction end that differs from germline. The rearrangement joins TRBV5-5 to TRBJ2-1; D might be TRBD1 or TRBD2, each matching 6 bases. Germline V gene data show CDR1 as SGHKS and CDR2 as YYEKEE (reference sequence). This CDR3 has 19 amino acids. CDR3 protein: CASRLGGLSASPSYNEQFF. CDR3 sequence (DNA): TGTGCCAGCAGATTGGGGGGCCTCTCGGCGTCCCCATCCTACAATGAGCAGTTCTTC.

V is TRBV11-2 and J is TRBJ2-1; D remains unclear. CDR1 and CDR2 (germline): SGHAT, FQNNGV. This CDR3 has 13 amino acids. V lost 0 bases and J lost 5, with 5 bases in between. The CDR3 spells CASSLEINNEQFF. CDR3 DNA sequence: TGTGCCAGCAGCTTAGAAATAAACAATGAGCAGTTCTTC.

The rearrangement links TRBV7-2 to TRBJ2-1; 10 bases match TRBD2. Looked up from germline, CDR1 is SGHTA and CDR2 is FQGNSA. The CDR3 contains 16 residues. V shed 6 bases, J shed 1 base, and the junction held 6 bases outside the gene matches. The CDR3 is CASSLTSGVSYNEQFF. DNA of the CDR3: TGTGCCAGCAGTCTCACTAGCGGGGTTTCCTACAATGAGCAGTTCTTC. Full variable domain (remainder filled in from reference TRBV7-2 and TRBJ2-1): GAGVSQSPSNKVTEKGKDVELRCDPISGHTALYWYRQSLGQGLEFLIYFQGNSAPDKSGLPSDRFSAERTGGSVSTLTIQRTQQEDSAVYLCASSLTSGVSYNEQFFGPGTRLTVL.

This clone was picked up a small number of times. V gene TRBV6-5 combines with J gene TRBJ2-5, with 7 bases matching TRBD1. The CDR3 sequence is 14 residues long. With 6 bases clipped from V and 0 bases from J, the junction kept 4 bases outside the gene matches. Germline CDR1 is MNHEY and CDR2 is SVGAGI. CDR3 sequence: CASRGQLYQETQYF. The CDR3 DNA sequence: TGTGCCAGCAGGGGACAGCTTTACCAAGAGACCCAGTACTTC.

This clone was seen a single time. V usage is TRBV13 and J usage is TRBJ2-3; D may be TRBD1 (5 bases). V lost 5 bases and J 0 bases, leaving 12 bases between the germline ends. The CDR3 totals 15 residues. Germline CDR1 PRHDT, CDR2 FYEKMQ (reference sequence). This CDR3 reads CASSRQDTSTDTQYF. CDR3 nucleotide sequence: TGTGCCAGCAGCCGGCAGGACACTAGCACAGATACGCAGTATTTT.

The rearrangement links TRBV27 to TRBJ2-3, with D uncertain. Trimming removed 8 bases at V and 6 bases at J, with 9 bases between. CDR1 and CDR2 from the germline V gene are MNHEY and SMNVEV (reference sequence). The CDR3 runs 11 residues. The CDR3 region has the DNA TGTGCCAGCGGGCCCATGGATACGCAGTATTTT. Encoded protein: CASGPMDTQYF.

V usage is TRBV7-9 and J usage is TRBJ1-2, with D possibly TRBD1 on 6 matching bases. CDR1 and CDR2 (germline): SEHNR, FQNEAQ (reference sequence). Trimming took off 5 bases at V and 4 bases at J, with 20 bases between the two ends. The CDR3 sequence is 16 residues long. In DNA, the CDR3 is TGTGCCAGCAGCCCCGCGTTGGGGGCGGCAGTCTATGGCTACACCTTC. Amino acids: CASSPALGAAVYGYTF.